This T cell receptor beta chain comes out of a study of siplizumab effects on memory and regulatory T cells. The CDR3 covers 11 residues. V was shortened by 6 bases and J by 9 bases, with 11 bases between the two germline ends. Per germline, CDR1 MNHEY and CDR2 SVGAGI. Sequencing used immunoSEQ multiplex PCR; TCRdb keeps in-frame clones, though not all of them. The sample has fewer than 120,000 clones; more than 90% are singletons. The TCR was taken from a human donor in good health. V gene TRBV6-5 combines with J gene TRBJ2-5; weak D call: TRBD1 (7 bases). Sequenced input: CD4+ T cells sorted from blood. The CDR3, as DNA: TGTGCCAGCAGCACCAGGGGGGCCCAGTACTTC. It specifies CASSTRGAQYF.